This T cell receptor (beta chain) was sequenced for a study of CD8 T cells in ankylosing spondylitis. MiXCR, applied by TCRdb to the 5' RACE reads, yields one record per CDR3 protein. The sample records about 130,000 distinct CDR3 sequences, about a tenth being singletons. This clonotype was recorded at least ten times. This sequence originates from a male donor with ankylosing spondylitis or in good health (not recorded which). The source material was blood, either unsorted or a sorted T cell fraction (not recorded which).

In DNA form, the CDR3 reads TGCAGTGCTAGTAAACGGCCGACTAGCGGGATTGAAAATGAGCAGTTCTTC. Its protein is CSASKRPTSGIENEQFF. The V call is TRBV20-1, the J call TRBJ2-1; 11 nucleotides align to TRBD2. The germline V gene encodes CDR1 DFQATT and CDR2 SNEGSKA (reference sequence). The CDR3 length is 17 residues. The J segment lost 7 bases and the V segment lost 3 bases, leaving 14 bases of the junction unmatched.